This T cell receptor (beta chain) was recorded in a study of post-analysis software for immune sequencing data. For this clonotype: The target antigen is unknown.

Germline CDR1 and CDR2: SGHTA and FQGNSA. CDR3 length: 13 residues. The V and J ends lost 4 bases and 11 bases respectively, with 17 bases between them. General study points: TRBV5-6, TRBV5-1 and TRBV20-1 belonged to a set of five TRBV segments that were more frequent in patients than controls. Same-batch preparations were strongly co-clustered by F measure. Multiple sclerosis patients showed significantly lower normalized Chao1 diversity than controls did.

Each TCR beta cDNA library carried unique molecular identifiers. Around 460,000 cDNA molecules came from around 1 to 9.1 million T cells. Each CDR3 protein gets one entry after TCRdb re-called the PCR reads with MiXCR. This sample has roughly 650,000 distinct CDR3 sequences, with 55% to 70% found just once. The sample consisted of blood. This TCR came from a girl aged 2 to 10 with multiple sclerosis. The V gene is TRBV7-2, the J gene TRBJ2-5; D possibly corresponds to TRBD2 (5 bases). For the CDR3, the DNA is TGTGCCAGCAGCTCCCGCTCCGGGGTAGAGCAGTACTTC. Translated: CASSSRSGVEQYF.